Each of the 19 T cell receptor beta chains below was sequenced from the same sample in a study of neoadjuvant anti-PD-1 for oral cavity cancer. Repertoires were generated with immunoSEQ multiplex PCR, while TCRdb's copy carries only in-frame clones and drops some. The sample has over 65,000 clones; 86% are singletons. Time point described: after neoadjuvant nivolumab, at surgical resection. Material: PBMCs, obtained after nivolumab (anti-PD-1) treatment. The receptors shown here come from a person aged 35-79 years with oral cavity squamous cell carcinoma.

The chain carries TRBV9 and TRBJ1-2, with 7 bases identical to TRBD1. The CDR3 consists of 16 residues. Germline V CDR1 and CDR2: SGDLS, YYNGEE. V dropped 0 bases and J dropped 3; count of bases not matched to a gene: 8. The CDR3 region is CASSVDRQGLHYGYTF. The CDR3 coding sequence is TGTGCCAGCAGCGTAGATCGACAGGGATTACACTATGGCTACACCTTC.

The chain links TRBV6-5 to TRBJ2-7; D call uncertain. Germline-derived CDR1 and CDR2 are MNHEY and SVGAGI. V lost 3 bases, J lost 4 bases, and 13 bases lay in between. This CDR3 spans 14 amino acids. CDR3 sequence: CASSYSMAVYEQYF. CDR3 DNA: TGTGCCAGCAGTTATTCGATGGCGGTTTACGAGCAGTACTTC.

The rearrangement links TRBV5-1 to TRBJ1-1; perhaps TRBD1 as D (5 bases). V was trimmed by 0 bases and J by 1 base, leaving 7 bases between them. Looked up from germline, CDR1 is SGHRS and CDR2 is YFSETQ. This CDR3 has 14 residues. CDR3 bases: TGCGCCAGCAGCTTGGGTGACAGGAACACTGAAGCTTTCTTT. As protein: CASSLGDRNTEAFF.

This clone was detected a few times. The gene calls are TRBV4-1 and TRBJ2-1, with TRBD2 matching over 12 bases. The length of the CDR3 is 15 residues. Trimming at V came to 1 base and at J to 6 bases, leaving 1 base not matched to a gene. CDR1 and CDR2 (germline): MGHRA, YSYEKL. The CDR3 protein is CASSQGLAGANEQFF. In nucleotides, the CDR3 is TGCGCCAGCAGCCAAGGACTAGCGGGAGCCAATGAGCAGTTCTTC.

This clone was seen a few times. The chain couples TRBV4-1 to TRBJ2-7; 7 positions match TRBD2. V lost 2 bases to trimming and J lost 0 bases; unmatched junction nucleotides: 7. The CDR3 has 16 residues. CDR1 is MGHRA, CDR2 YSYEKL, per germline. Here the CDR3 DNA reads TGCGCCAGCAGCCAACTAGCGGTCCTTAGCTCCTACGAGCAGTACTTC. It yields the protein CASSQLAVLSSYEQYF.

Written as DNA, the CDR3 is TGTGCCAGTAGTATAGCCCGGGCACCGCCCTACAATGAGCAGTTCTTC. This gives the protein CASSIARAPPYNEQFF. The genes are TRBV19 and TRBJ2-1, with unresolved D. V was shortened by 1 base and J by 2 bases, with 12 bases between the two germline ends. The germline CDR1 and CDR2 sequences are LNHDA and SQIVND (reference sequence). CDR3 size: 16 residues.

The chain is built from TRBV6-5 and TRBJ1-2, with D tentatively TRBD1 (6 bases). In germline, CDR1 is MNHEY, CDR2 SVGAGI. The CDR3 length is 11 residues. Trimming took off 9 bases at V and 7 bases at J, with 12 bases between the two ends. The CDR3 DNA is TGTGCCAGTACCGAAGGGGGTGGCTACACCTTC. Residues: CASTEGGGYTF.

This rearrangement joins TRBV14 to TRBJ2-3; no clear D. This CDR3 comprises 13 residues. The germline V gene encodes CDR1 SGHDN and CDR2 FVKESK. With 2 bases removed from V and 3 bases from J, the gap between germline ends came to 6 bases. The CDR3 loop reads CASSQIGTDTQYF. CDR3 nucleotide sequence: TGTGCCAGCAGCCAAATCGGAACAGATACGCAGTATTTT.

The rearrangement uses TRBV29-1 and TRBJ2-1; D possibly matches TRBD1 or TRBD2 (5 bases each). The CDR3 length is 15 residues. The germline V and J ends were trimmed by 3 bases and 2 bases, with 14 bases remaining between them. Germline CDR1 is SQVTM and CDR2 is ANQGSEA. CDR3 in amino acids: CSVDLNPGPYNEQFF. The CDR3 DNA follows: TGCAGCGTTGATCTGAACCCGGGACCCTACAATGAGCAGTTCTTC.

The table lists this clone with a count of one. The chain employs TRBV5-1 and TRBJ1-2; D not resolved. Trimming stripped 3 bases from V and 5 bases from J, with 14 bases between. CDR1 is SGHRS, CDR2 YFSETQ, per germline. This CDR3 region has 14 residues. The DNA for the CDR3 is TGCGCCAGCAGCTATAACACGGTTATATATGGCTACACCTTC. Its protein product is CASSYNTVIYGYTF.

The CDR3 DNA sequence: TGTGCCATCAGTGCTATCATGATCGCCGGTGAGCAGTTCTTC. It is translated as CAISAIMIAGEQFF. V and J are TRBV10-3 and TRBJ2-1; D remains ambiguous. This CDR3 is 14 amino acids long. Per germline, CDR1 ENHRY and CDR2 SYGVKD. V was shortened by 4 bases and J by 9 bases, with 16 bases between the two germline ends.

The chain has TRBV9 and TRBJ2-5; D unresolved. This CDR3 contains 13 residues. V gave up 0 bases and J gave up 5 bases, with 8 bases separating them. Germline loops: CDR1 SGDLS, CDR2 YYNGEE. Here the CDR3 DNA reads TGTGCCAGCAGCGTAGAAGCATGGGAGACCCAGTACTTC. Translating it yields CASSVEAWETQYF.

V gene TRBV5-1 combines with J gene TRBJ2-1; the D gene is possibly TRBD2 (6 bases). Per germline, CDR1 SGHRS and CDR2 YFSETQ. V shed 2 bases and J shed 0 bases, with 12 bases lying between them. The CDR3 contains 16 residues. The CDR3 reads CASSFLGLSSYNEQFF. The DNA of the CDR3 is TGCGCCAGCAGCTTCTTGGGACTCAGCTCCTACAATGAGCAGTTCTTC.

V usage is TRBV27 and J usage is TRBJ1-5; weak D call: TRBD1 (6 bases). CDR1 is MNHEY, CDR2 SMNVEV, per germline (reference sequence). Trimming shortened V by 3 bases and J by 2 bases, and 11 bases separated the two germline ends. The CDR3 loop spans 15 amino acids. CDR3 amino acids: CASSFTGGGNQPQHF. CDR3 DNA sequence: TGTGCCAGCAGTTTTACCGGGGGCGGCAATCAGCCCCAGCATTTT.

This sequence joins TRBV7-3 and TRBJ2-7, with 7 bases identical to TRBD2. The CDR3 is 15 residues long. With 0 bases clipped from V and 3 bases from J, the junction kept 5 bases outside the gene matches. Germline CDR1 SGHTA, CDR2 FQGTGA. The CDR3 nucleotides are TGTGCCAGCAGCTTAACGGGGGGACTAAGCTACGAGCAGTACTTC. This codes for CASSLTGGLSYEQYF.

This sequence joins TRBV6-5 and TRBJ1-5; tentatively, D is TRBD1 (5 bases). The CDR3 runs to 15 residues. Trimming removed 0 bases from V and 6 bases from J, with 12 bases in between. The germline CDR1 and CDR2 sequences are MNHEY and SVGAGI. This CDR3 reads CASSYSGEQAQPQHF. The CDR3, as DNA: TGTGCCAGCAGTTACTCGGGTGAACAGGCTCAGCCCCAGCATTTT.

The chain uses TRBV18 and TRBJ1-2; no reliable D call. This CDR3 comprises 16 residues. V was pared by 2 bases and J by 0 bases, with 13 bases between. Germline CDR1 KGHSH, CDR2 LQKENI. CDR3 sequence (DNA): TGTGCCAGCTCACCAAGTGGGCAGAGGACTAACTATGGCTACACCTTC. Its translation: CASSPSGQRTNYGYTF.

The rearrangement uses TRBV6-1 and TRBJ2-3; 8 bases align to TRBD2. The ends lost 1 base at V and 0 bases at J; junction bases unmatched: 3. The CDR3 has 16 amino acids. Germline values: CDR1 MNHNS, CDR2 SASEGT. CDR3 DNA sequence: TGTGCCAGCAGTGAAGTGGCTAGCGGGAGCACAGATACGCAGTATTTT. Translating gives CASSEVASGSTDTQYF.

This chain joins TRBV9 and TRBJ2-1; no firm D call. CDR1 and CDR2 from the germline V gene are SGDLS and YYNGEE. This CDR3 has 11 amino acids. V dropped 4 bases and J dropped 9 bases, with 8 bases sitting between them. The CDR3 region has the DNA TGTGCCAGCAGCCTCCTCAGTGAGCAGTTCTTC. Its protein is CASSLLSEQFF. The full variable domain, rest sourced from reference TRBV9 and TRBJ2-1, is DSGVTQTPKHLITATGQRVTLRCSPRSGDLSVYWYQQSLDQGLQFLIQYYNGEERAKGNILERFSAQQFPDLHSELNLSSLELGDSALYFCASSLLSEQFFGPGTRLTVL.